These 6 T cell receptor beta chains share one sample of origin, sequenced in a study of molecular identifiers for immune sequencing clone quantification. MiXCR was run by TCRdb on the PCR reads, yielding one entry per CDR3 protein. The table lists hundreds of thousands of distinct CDR3 sequences, 25% of them singletons. Sequences were obtained from naive CD8+ T cells from blood, with Jurkat cell RNA spiked in. This sample's subset: FACS-sorted CD8+CD4-CCR7+CD45RA+ naive T cells. These receptors all come from a human donor in good health. Some libraries in this study had Jurkat cell RNA spiked in.

This clonotype turned up a few times. The chain combines TRBV19 with TRBJ2-7; 8 nucleotides agree with TRBD2. CDR3 length: 14 residues. After removal of 4 bases from V and 1 base from J, the junction contained 3 bases not matched to a gene. Germline loops: CDR1 LNHDA, CDR2 SQIVND (reference sequence). DNA for the CDR3: TGTGCCAGTAGTAAGAGCGGGGGTTCCTACGAGCAGTACTTC. Protein sequence: CASSKSGGSYEQYF.

About this clonotype: This may come from a read error, since a much larger clone is one base off. CDR3 residues: CASSLYLERETQYF. The CDR3 nucleotides read TGTGCCAGCAGTCTCTACCTAGAGCGAGAGACCCAGTACTTC. J is TRBJ2-5 and V is TRBV28; D is undetermined. V gave up 5 bases and J gave up 4 bases, with 14 bases separating them. The CDR3 sequence is 14 residues long. Germline CDR1 MDHEN, CDR2 SYDVKM.

This clonotype was recorded at least ten times. The V call is TRBV12-3 or TRBV12-4, the J call TRBJ2-3; 13 nucleotides line up with TRBD2. Trimming cost V 5 bases and J 2 bases; bases outside gene matches: 19. CDR3 size: 21 residues. In DNA form, the CDR3 reads TGTGCCAGCAGTGAAGCCCCGGGACTAGCGGGACATCCTGCCATCACAGATACGCAGTATTTT. Its translation is CASSEAPGLAGHPAITDTQYF.

As concerns this clonotype: One base away lies a much larger clone, so this may be a sequencing read error. This chain joins TRBV14 and TRBJ2-2; tentatively, D is TRBD2 (5 bases). Germline lookup yields CDR1 SGHDN and CDR2 FVKESK. The CDR3 runs to 14 residues. This chain's CDR3 is CASSQVGNTGELSF. The CDR3 DNA reads as TGTGCCAGCAGCCAAGTCGGGAACACCGGGGAGCTGTCTTTT.

This clonotype came up a few times. The gene calls are TRBV7-9 and TRBJ2-7; 7 bases are a match to TRBD2. Per the germline V gene, CDR1 is SEHNR and CDR2 is FQNEAQ (reference sequence). The trim removed 2 bases at V and 7 bases at J, leaving 14 bases unmatched. The CDR3 contains 16 residues. CDR3 amino acids: CASSLLTGEGLGEQYF. DNA for the CDR3: TGTGCCAGCAGCTTACTTACGGGGGAGGGCTTGGGGGAGCAGTACTTC.

For this clonotype: A read error is possible here, since a much larger clone lies one base away. The genes are TRBV20-1 and TRBJ2-5, with TRBD1 as a possible D gene (6 bases). The CDR3 sequence is 13 residues long. The germline gives CDR1 DFQATT, CDR2 SNEGSKA (reference sequence). The CDR3 is CSARAQGQEIQYF. Written as DNA, the CDR3 is TGCAGTGCTAGGGCCCAGGGACAAGAGATCCAGTACTTC.